The 20 T cell receptor beta chains below come from one sample, sequenced in a study of control samples from healthy donors and cancer patients. Generated by immunoSEQ multiplex PCR, the TCRdb table keeps only in-frame clones and is missing some. This sample has over 10,000 clones, with 75% to 85% found just once. Sequencing input: formalin-fixed, paraffin-embedded tissue. Receptors were obtained from a male donor with melanoma.

This clone was found a few times. V gene TRBV7-9 combines with J gene TRBJ2-7; D is ambiguous. This CDR3 spans 12 amino acids. Germline CDR1 and CDR2: SEHNR and FQNEAQ (reference sequence). Trimming shortened V by 5 bases and J by 3 bases, and 8 bases separated the two germline ends. The CDR3 is CASSPLLYEQYF. As DNA, the CDR3 is TGTGCCAGCAGCCCCCTTCTCTACGAGCAGTACTTC.

The gene calls are TRBV11-1 and TRBJ2-3, with TRBD1 identical over 8 bases. This CDR3 has 16 residues. Germline V CDR1 and CDR2: SGHAT, FQDESV (reference sequence). V was clipped by 4 bases and J by 3 bases; unmatched bases: 9. Written as DNA, the CDR3 is TGTGCCAGCAGCTCAGCCAGGGGGCGCAGGACAGATACGCAGTATTTT. As protein: CASSSARGRRTDTQYF. Full variable domain (outside the CDR3, taken from reference TRBV11-1 and TRBJ2-3): EAEVAQSPRYKITEKSQAVAFWCDPISGHATLYWYRQILGQGPELLVQFQDESVVDDSQLPKDRFSAERLKGVDSTLKIQPAELGDSAMYLCASSSARGRRTDTQYFGPGTRLTVL.

The chain couples TRBV14 to TRBJ2-1; 8 bases line up with TRBD1. The CDR3 has 15 amino acids. Germline-derived CDR1 and CDR2 are SGHDN and FVKESK. Losses at the gene ends were 4 bases for V and 7 bases for J; bases not matched to a gene: 9. CDR3 region: CASSRSGGAGNEQFF. CDR3 nucleotides: TGTGCCAGCAGCCGCTCAGGGGGCGCGGGGAATGAGCAGTTCTTC.

This clone was picked up a small number of times. One junction end does not reproduce the germline sequence, and a read error may be involved. V gene TRBV5-4 combines with J gene TRBJ2-7, with 7 positions matching TRBD1. In germline, CDR1 is SGHNT, CDR2 YYREEE (reference sequence). This CDR3 has 14 residues. DNA for the CDR3: TGTGCCAGCAGGTTGACAGGGACCTCCTCCGAGCAGTACTTC. Protein sequence: CASRLTGTSSEQYF.

The J gene is TRBJ2-1, the V gene TRBV3-1 (or the pseudogene TRBV3-2); TRBD2 matches 7 bases. V was pared by 1 base and J by 7 bases, with 7 bases of the junction left unmatched. CDR1 and CDR2 (germline): LGHDT, YNNKEL (reference sequence). The length of the CDR3 is 15 residues. Here the CDR3 reads CASSQGGGLGNEQFF. CDR3 sequence (DNA): TGTGCCAGCAGCCAAGGCGGGGGACTGGGGAATGAGCAGTTCTTC.

This clone is classed as medium-sized. The V gene is TRBV4-3, the J gene TRBJ2-2, with D possibly being TRBD1 or TRBD2 (6 bases each). Germline CDR1 is LGHNA and CDR2 is YSLEER. Trimming stripped 0 bases from V and 3 bases from J, with 20 bases between. This CDR3 region has 19 residues. The DNA for the CDR3 is TGCGCCAGCAGCCAAGATCTTTTAGGAGGGGGGACCTACACCGGGGAGCTGTTTTTT. Translating gives CASSQDLLGGGTYTGELFF.

The chain couples TRBV11-2 to TRBJ1-6; weak D call: TRBD1 (5 bases). Trimming took 10 bases from V and 7 from J, leaving 14 bases between them. Germline CDR1 and CDR2: SGHAT and FQNNGV. This CDR3 comprises 13 residues. The CDR3 coding sequence is TGTGCCACCCAGAGGGGCCAGAATTCACCCCTCCACTTT. Translating gives CATQRGQNSPLHF.

This clone was seen a few times. The gene calls are TRBV30 and TRBJ2-1; 9 bases are shared with TRBD1. The germline V gene has CDR1 GTSNPN and CDR2 SVGIG (reference sequence). The CDR3 covers 14 residues. V was pared by 8 bases and J by 6 bases, with 11 bases of the junction left unmatched. CDR3 region: CAASPGQGFNEQFF. The CDR3 nucleotides are TGTGCCGCCTCCCCGGGACAGGGATTCAATGAGCAGTTCTTC.

The V call is TRBV4-3, the J call TRBJ1-2, with D unresolved. Germline V CDR1 and CDR2: LGHNA, YSLEER. The CDR3 is made up of 13 amino acids. V dropped 3 bases and J dropped 4 bases, with 9 bases sitting between them. The CDR3, as DNA: TGCGCCAGCAGCCAGTCCGGGGTCTATGGCTACACCTTC. Amino acid sequence: CASSQSGVYGYTF.

This chain uses TRBV7-9 with TRBJ2-7; TRBD2 agrees at 10 bases. Trimming took 5 bases from V and 6 from J; bases not matched to a gene: 1. The CDR3 is 12 amino acids. Germline V CDR1 and CDR2: SEHNR, FQNEAQ (reference sequence). In DNA, the CDR3 is TGTGCCAGCAGCAGCGGGGGGGTCGAGCAGTACTTC. Translation: CASSSGGVEQYF.

This rearrangement joins TRBV24-1 to TRBJ2-3; D tentatively fits TRBD1 or TRBD2 (7 bases each). The V gene's germline CDR1 is KGHDR and CDR2 SFDVKD. Trimming stripped 7 bases from V and 6 bases from J, with 10 bases between. CDR3 length equals 12 residues. CDR3 loop: CATSQGGDTQYF. The CDR3 DNA sequence: TGTGCCACCAGCCAGGGGGGGGATACGCAGTATTTT.

The V call is TRBV19, the J call TRBJ2-5; D is perhaps TRBD1 or TRBD2 (5 bases each). Trimming removed 7 bases from V and 2 bases from J, with 17 bases in between. From germline, CDR1 is LNHDA and CDR2 SQIVND (reference sequence). CDR3 length: 15 residues. CDR3 DNA sequence: TGTGCCAGTAAGAACAACCCGGGACGGCAAGAGACCCAGTACTTC. It yields the protein CASKNNPGRQETQYF.

V usage is TRBV28 and J usage is TRBJ2-1; 12 bases agree with TRBD2. The CDR3 consists of 15 residues. The V gene's germline CDR1 is MDHEN and CDR2 SYDVKM. Trimming took 7 bases from V and 6 from J; bases not matched to a gene: 7. CDR3 nucleotide sequence: TGTGCCAGCACCGCCGGACTAGCGGGGCGCAATGAGCAGTTCTTC. Translating gives CASTAGLAGRNEQFF. The variable domain in full, completed from reference TRBV28 and TRBJ2-1, reads DVKVTQSSRYLVKRTGEKVFLECVQDMDHENMFWYRQDPGLGLRLIYFSYDVKMKEKGDIPEGYSVSREKKERFSLILESASTNQTSMYLCASTAGLAGRNEQFFGPGTRLTVL.

The chain employs TRBV30 and TRBJ1-3; D unclear. CDR1 and CDR2 from the germline V gene are GTSNPN and SVGIG (reference sequence). The CDR3 is 16 residues long. V lost 3 bases, J lost 0 bases, and 15 bases lay in between. The CDR3 sequence: CAWSQPPRYSGNTIYF. For the CDR3, the DNA is TGTGCCTGGAGCCAACCACCCCGGTACTCTGGAAACACCATATATTTT.

This clone occurred once. V and J are TRBV12-5 and TRBJ2-3; D is perhaps TRBD2 (5 bases). This CDR3 is 13 amino acids long. The germline V gene has CDR1 LGHNT and CDR2 FRNRAP. Trimming pared 1 base from V and 10 bases from J, leaving 12 bases between. CDR3 protein: CASGLAREGAQYF. The CDR3 DNA sequence: TGTGCTAGTGGTTTGGCCCGAGAGGGTGCGCAGTATTTT.

The table lists this clone with a count of one. The V and J genes are TRBV28 and TRBJ1-1; the D gene is possibly TRBD1 (5 bases). Trimming took off 3 bases at V and 10 bases at J, with 12 bases between the two ends. The V gene's germline CDR1 is MDHEN and CDR2 SYDVKM. This CDR3 spans 12 amino acids. The CDR3 DNA is TGTGCCAGCAGTTTCCGGGACGGGTTAGCTTTCTTT. Protein: CASSFRDGLAFF.

This clone is a singleton in its sample. V usage is TRBV19 and J usage is TRBJ1-6; no reliable D call. In germline, CDR1 is LNHDA, CDR2 SQIVND (reference sequence). V shed 6 bases and J shed 7 bases, with 7 bases lying between them. CDR3 length equals 12 residues. The CDR3 nucleotides read TGTGCCAGTAGAACAGTCAATTCACCCCTCCACTTT. It specifies CASRTVNSPLHF.

This clone is a singleton in its sample. The gene calls are TRBV7-6 and TRBJ2-7; TRBD1 aligns across 8 bases. V dropped 4 bases and J dropped 5; count of bases not matched to a gene: 10. CDR3 size: 15 residues. The germline CDR1 and CDR2 sequences are SGHVS and FNYEAQ. The CDR3 is CASSSPGQVIDEQYF. The CDR3 nucleotides are TGTGCCAGCAGCTCGCCGGGACAGGTCATCGACGAGCAGTACTTC.

The genes are TRBV30 and TRBJ1-4, with D possibly matching TRBD1 (6 bases). The V end was cut by 5 bases, the J end by 7 bases, with 23 bases between. Germline loops: CDR1 GTSNPN, CDR2 SVGIG (reference sequence). The CDR3 extends over 16 amino acids. The CDR3 bases are TGTGCCTGGCAGGAGGGGACAAGGGGTTACGGTGAAAAACTGTTTTTT. Translation: CAWQEGTRGYGEKLFF.

The chain couples TRBV7-8 to TRBJ1-5; D ambiguous. CDR3 length equals 14 residues. In germline, CDR1 is SGHVS, CDR2 FQNEAQ. Trimming cost V 1 base and J 4 bases, with 8 bases left between them. This CDR3 is CASSLGTDNQPQHF. The CDR3 DNA is TGTGCCAGCAGCTTAGGGACTGATAATCAGCCCCAGCATTTT.